The next 19 T cell receptor beta chains were all read from a single sample in a study of T cell responses to AZD1222 COVID-19 vaccine. The data were produced by immunoSEQ multiplex PCR, yet TCRdb's version contains in-frame clones alone and is incomplete. The table records about 100,000 clones, more than 75% of them present only once. Specimen: peripheral blood, collected on day 0 of AZD1222 vaccination. These receptors were obtained from an adult in good health.

V is TRBV28 and J is TRBJ1-2, with D tentatively TRBD1 (5 bases). The CDR3 runs to 15 residues. Trimming shortened V by 7 bases and J by 2 bases, and 17 bases separated the two germline ends. Germline V lookup: CDR1 MDHEN, CDR2 SYDVKM. CDR3 loop: CASKNFGGGNYGYTF. The CDR3 region has the DNA TGTGCCAGCAAAAATTTCGGCGGGGGGAACTATGGCTACACCTTC.

This clone was picked up one time. This chain joins TRBV15 and TRBJ2-5, with D possibly being TRBD1 (6 bases). The CDR3 length is 14 residues. Per the germline V gene, CDR1 is LNHNV and CDR2 is YYDKDF (reference sequence). Trimming pared 1 base from V and 1 base from J, leaving 7 bases between. The CDR3 loop reads CATSRGQVQETQYF. CDR3 bases: TGTGCCACCAGCAGAGGACAGGTCCAAGAGACCCAGTACTTC.

In its sample, this clone was seen a few times. J is TRBJ1-5 and V is TRBV6-5; D not resolved. Germline-derived CDR1 and CDR2 are MNHEY and SVGAGI. Trimming removed 5 bases from V and 3 bases from J, with 11 bases in between. The CDR3 totals 14 residues. CDR3 in amino acids: CASSNPGINQPQHF. CDR3 nucleotide sequence: TGTGCCAGCAGTAATCCTGGGATCAATCAGCCCCAGCATTTT.

The sample holds one count of this clone. This rearrangement joins TRBV5-6 to TRBJ2-7; D is perhaps TRBD2 (5 bases). This CDR3 spans 14 amino acids. The germline gives CDR1 SGHDT, CDR2 YYEEEE. The germline V and J ends were trimmed by 1 base and 7 bases, with 15 bases remaining between them. The CDR3 spells CASSLSSSPGEQYF. The DNA for the CDR3 is TGTGCCAGCAGCTTGTCATCTTCTCCGGGGGAGCAGTACTTC.

The rearrangement links TRBV5-4 to TRBJ2-1, with a tentative D call TRBD2 (6 bases). This CDR3 spans 15 amino acids. V was pared by 1 base and J by 9 bases, with 17 bases between. Germline CDR1 is SGHNT and CDR2 is YYREEE (reference sequence). The CDR3, as DNA: TGTGCCAGCAGCTTGACGGGTCTTGCGGGAAGTGAGCAGTTCTTC. This codes for CASSLTGLAGSEQFF.

The rearrangement links TRBV6-1 to TRBJ2-7, with D perhaps given as TRBD1 or TRBD2 (6 bases each). CDR1 and CDR2 from the germline V gene are MNHNS and SASEGT. The CDR3 runs to 16 residues. V gave up 2 bases and J gave up 2 bases, with 16 bases separating them. The DNA of the CDR3 is TGTGCCAGCAGTGAATTAGGGGGGATTCGTACCTACGAGCAGTACTTC. This encodes CASSELGGIRTYEQYF.

The gene calls are TRBV12-3 or TRBV12-4 and TRBJ2-7; D remains unclear. Deletions cut 3 bases from V and 5 bases from J, with 11 bases between. The CDR3 runs 13 residues. The CDR3: CASSFTDRHEQYF. Written as DNA, the CDR3 is TGTGCCAGCAGTTTTACGGACCGGCACGAGCAGTACTTC.

The J gene is TRBJ2-5, the V gene TRBV7-2; 9 bases agree with TRBD2. The J segment lost 5 bases and the V segment lost 1 base, leaving 5 bases of the junction unmatched. This CDR3 is 15 amino acids long. The germline gives CDR1 SGHTA, CDR2 FQGNSA. CDR3 DNA: TGTGCCAGCAGCTTAGGCGGGAGGGCCCCGGAGACCCAGTACTTC. It encodes CASSLGGRAPETQYF.

The rearrangement links TRBV6-5 to TRBJ1-1; D is unclear. V was pared by 8 bases and J by 1 base, with 5 bases between. Germline lookup yields CDR1 MNHEY and CDR2 SVGAGI. The length of the CDR3 is 11 residues. CDR3 residues: CASGENTEAFF. The CDR3 DNA reads as TGTGCCAGCGGGGAGAACACTGAAGCTTTCTTT.

This rearrangement joins TRBV9 to TRBJ2-5; 8 bases align to TRBD2. The CDR3 contains 13 residues. CDR1 and CDR2 from the germline V gene are SGDLS and YYNGEE. With 4 bases clipped from V and 5 bases from J, the junction kept 4 bases outside the gene matches. This CDR3 reads CASSSGLGETQYF. Written as DNA, the CDR3 is TGTGCCAGCAGCTCGGGACTAGGGGAGACCCAGTACTTC.

The chain joins TRBV9 to TRBJ1-5; 10 nucleotides line up with TRBD1. V shed 4 bases, J shed 7 bases, and the junction held 8 bases outside the gene matches. From germline, CDR1 is SGDLS and CDR2 YYNGEE. CDR3 length: 15 amino acids. CDR3 coding DNA: TGTGCCAGCAGCCTGGGGACAGGGGAATTCCAGCCCCAGCATTTT. The encoded protein is CASSLGTGEFQPQHF.

V usage is TRBV20-1 and J usage is TRBJ1-6; D is possibly TRBD1 (6 bases). The V end lost 3 bases, the J end lost 0 bases, and 12 bases lay between the germline ends. Germline V CDR1 and CDR2: DFQATT, SNEGSKA (reference sequence). This CDR3 spans 16 amino acids. CDR3 DNA: TGCAGTGCTAGTGGGGGGACAAGCTCCTATAATTCACCCCTCCACTTT. Translation: CSASGGTSSYNSPLHF.

This rearrangement joins TRBV5-5 to TRBJ1-2; D is unresolved. Germline lookup yields CDR1 SGHKS and CDR2 YYEKEE (reference sequence). V lost 2 bases and J 5 bases, leaving 16 bases between the germline ends. This CDR3 has 15 amino acids. The CDR3 protein is CASSFSGILTYGYTF. CDR3 nucleotides: TGTGCCAGCAGCTTCTCCGGGATTCTAACTTATGGCTACACCTTC.

The chain links TRBV2 to TRBJ2-5; the match to TRBD1 covers 9 bases. Per the germline V gene, CDR1 is SNHLY and CDR2 is FYNNEI. J lost 4 bases, V lost 11 bases, and 11 bases had no gene match. The CDR3 sequence is 14 residues long. The DNA of the CDR3 is TGTGCCGGCACTCCGACAGGGGGGAGAGAGACCCAGTACTTC. This gives the protein CAGTPTGGRETQYF.

The rearrangement links TRBV9 to TRBJ2-3; no clear D. V lost 0 bases and J 0 bases, leaving 14 bases between the germline ends. Germline V lookup: CDR1 SGDLS, CDR2 YYNGEE. The CDR3 loop spans 17 amino acids. CDR3 region: CASSVDSRPTSTDTQYF. The DNA of the CDR3 is TGTGCCAGCAGCGTAGATAGTCGGCCCACTAGCACAGATACGCAGTATTTT.

The genes are TRBV19 and TRBJ2-7, with D possibly TRBD1 on 6 matching bases. Germline V gene data show CDR1 as LNHDA and CDR2 as SQIVND (reference sequence). CDR3 length equals 11 residues. The V and J ends lost 4 bases and 6 bases respectively, with 7 bases between them. CDR3 in amino acids: CASSNRAEQYF. The CDR3 coding sequence is TGTGCCAGTAGTAACAGGGCCGAGCAGTACTTC.

V usage is TRBV6-4 and J usage is TRBJ2-7; D is possibly TRBD1 or TRBD2 (5 bases each). The V end lost 8 bases, the J end lost 1 base, and 18 bases lay between the germline ends. Germline CDR1 reads MRHNA; CDR2 reads SNTAGT. This CDR3 comprises 15 residues. CDR3 loop: CASFSTGLTSYEQYF. CDR3 coding DNA: TGTGCCAGCTTTTCCACAGGACTTACTTCCTACGAGCAGTACTTC.

The chain couples TRBV12-3 or TRBV12-4 to TRBJ2-2, with TRBD1 identical over 9 bases. The CDR3 is 13 amino acids. The ends lost 6 bases at V and 6 bases at J; junction bases unmatched: 2. As DNA, the CDR3 is TGTGCCAGCAGACAGGGGGCCCCCGGGGAGCTGTTTTTT. Its protein product is CASRQGAPGELFF.

This chain uses TRBV5-1 with TRBJ2-2, with 8 bases identical to TRBD2. The trim removed 4 bases at V and 7 bases at J, leaving 12 bases unmatched. Germline CDR1 SGHRS, CDR2 YFSETQ. The CDR3 sequence is 16 residues long. CDR3 DNA sequence: TGCGCCAGCAGCACATCCGGGGGGGCCGGGATCGGGGAGCTGTTTTTT. Amino acids: CASSTSGGAGIGELFF.